These 19 T cell receptor beta chains share one sample of origin, sequenced in a study of shared clonotypes between healthy human individuals (TCRdb year 2020). Libraries were prepared through the immunoSEQ multiplex PCR assay. Entries here come from immuneACCESS through TCRdb and include only in-frame sequences with V and J called. Some clones fail to appear in such tables; in the studies checked, an unresolved V gene covers under half of the shortfall, and the cause of the remainder is unknown. The table for this sample lists roughly 490,000 clones; around three quarters of them were counted only once. Of the sample, approximately 12% is held by the ten largest clones. Sequencing was done on a sample of PBMCs. The receptors shown here come from a middle-aged woman in good health. Some clones in this sample may be carry-over from other donors' samples.

This rearrangement joins TRBV7-9 to TRBJ1-4, with TRBD1 identical over 8 bases. V shed 6 bases and J 3 bases; nucleotides not matched to a gene: 6. The CDR3 is 15 residues long. CDR1 and CDR2 (germline): SEHNR, FQNEAQ (reference sequence). The CDR3 DNA follows: TGTGCCAGCAGTTCAGACAGGGGTTCTAATGAAAAACTGTTTTTT. Translation gives CASSSDRGSNEKLFF.

This chain connects TRBV5-1 to TRBJ2-5; 10 nucleotides align to TRBD2. Looked up from germline, CDR1 is SGHRS and CDR2 is YFSETQ. CDR3 length: 14 amino acids. With 7 bases clipped from V and 5 bases from J, the junction kept 8 bases outside the gene matches. Here the CDR3 reads CASGGSGREETQYF. In DNA form, the CDR3 reads TGCGCCAGCGGCGGAAGCGGGAGGGAGGAGACCCAGTACTTC.

The chain combines TRBV11-3 with TRBJ2-5; the D gene is possibly TRBD1 (6 bases). Deletions cut 3 bases from V and 3 bases from J, with 11 bases between. Germline V gene sequence: CDR1 SGHNT, CDR2 YENEEA. The CDR3 totals 14 residues. The DNA for the CDR3 is TGTGCCAGCAGCTTCCAGGGGCCCGAAGAGACCCAGTACTTC. This gives the protein CASSFQGPEETQYF.

The gene calls are TRBV6-6 and TRBJ2-4, with D unresolved. Germline V gene lookup returns CDR1 MNHNY and CDR2 SVGAGI (reference sequence). V was trimmed by 8 bases and J by 6 bases, leaving 5 bases between them. There are 10 residues in the CDR3. In nucleotides, the CDR3 is TGTGCCAGCTGGGGAAACATTCAGTACTTC. Residues: CASWGNIQYF.

The gene calls are TRBV27 and TRBJ2-7; 8 bases align to TRBD2. The V gene's germline CDR1 is MNHEY and CDR2 SMNVEV (reference sequence). With 5 bases clipped from V and 4 bases from J, the junction kept 7 bases outside the gene matches. The CDR3 contains 14 residues. The CDR3 DNA follows: TGTGCCAGCAGTGTAGGCGGGAGGTTATACGAGCAGTACTTC. It translates to CASSVGGRLYEQYF.

This chain connects TRBV19 to TRBJ2-7, with D uncertain. CDR3 length: 13 amino acids. CDR1 and CDR2 (germline): LNHDA, SQIVND (reference sequence). V was shortened by 2 bases and J by 5 bases, with 10 bases between the two germline ends. The CDR3 sequence is CASSISPVHEQYF. The CDR3 nucleotides read TGTGCCAGTAGTATATCCCCGGTCCACGAGCAGTACTTC.

The chain uses TRBV4-3 and TRBJ2-1, with 9 bases lining up with TRBD2. Per germline, CDR1 LGHNA and CDR2 YSLEER. The CDR3 has 15 amino acids. The V gene end was trimmed by 4 bases and the J gene end by 3 bases; junction bases not matched to a gene: 4. The CDR3 region has the DNA TGCGCCAGCAGCCCGGGACTAGCAGACTACAATGAGCAGTTCTTC. Protein sequence: CASSPGLADYNEQFF.

The chain recombines TRBV9 with TRBJ1-1; no firm D call. Deletions cut 1 base from V and 4 bases from J, with 8 bases between. CDR1 and CDR2 (germline): SGDLS, YYNGEE. CDR3 length: 13 residues. The CDR3 DNA reads as TGTGCCAGCAGCGTAACCGGGGTCACTGAAGCTTTCTTT. Its protein product is CASSVTGVTEAFF.

The rearrangement joins TRBV7-3 to TRBJ2-1; D gene unclear. Germline V CDR1 and CDR2: SGHTA, FQGTGA. Between the trimmed V and J ends, which lost 1 base and 1 base, there was a span of 11 bases. This CDR3 contains 16 residues. CDR3 bases: TGTGCCAGCAGCTTAAGCGGCGCCTCATCCTACAATGAGCAGTTCTTC. It translates to CASSLSGASSYNEQFF.

This clone was seen only a few times. The V call is TRBV6-1, the J call TRBJ1-2; 8 bases align to TRBD1. Germline V gene sequence: CDR1 MNHNS, CDR2 SASEGT. V lost 0 bases and J lost 8; bases outside the gene matches: 11. This CDR3 spans 16 amino acids. In DNA, the CDR3 is TGTGCCAGCAGTGAAGCTCGCCCCGGACAGGGTGGAGGCTACACCTTC. As protein: CASSEARPGQGGGYTF.

This chain uses TRBV18 with TRBJ2-2, with D perhaps matching TRBD1 (6 bases). The germline CDR1 and CDR2 sequences are KGHSH and LQKENI. The V end was cut by 6 bases, the J end by 0 bases, with 11 bases between. This CDR3 contains 15 residues. The CDR3: CASSLQGSNTGELFF. CDR3 DNA: TGTGCCAGCTCGCTACAGGGCTCGAACACCGGGGAGCTGTTTTTT.

Many counts were recorded for this clone. The V and J genes are TRBV10-1 and TRBJ1-5; D remains ambiguous. Between the trimmed V and J ends, which lost 0 bases and 5 bases, there was a span of 2 bases. This CDR3 contains 12 residues. CDR1 is WNHNN and CDR2 is SYGVQD in the germline V gene (reference sequence). CDR3 in DNA: TGCGCCAGCAGTGAGTCGTATCAGCCCCAGCATTTT. The encoded protein is CASSESYQPQHF.

This clone was seen at least ten times. This rearrangement joins TRBV11-2 to TRBJ1-1; D remains unclear. V gave up 2 bases and J gave up 1 base, with 11 bases separating them. CDR1 is SGHAT and CDR2 is FQNNGV in the germline V gene. The CDR3 contains 15 residues. This chain's CDR3 is CASSLNKGGNTEAFF. CDR3 sequence (DNA): TGTGCCAGCAGCTTAAATAAGGGAGGGAACACTGAAGCTTTCTTT.

The genes are TRBV6-1 and TRBJ1-1; D unclear. V was pared by 5 bases and J by 8 bases, with 9 bases between. Germline CDR1 MNHNS, CDR2 SASEGT. CDR3 length: 11 amino acids. The CDR3, as DNA: TGTGCCAGCAGTTTTAGGGCGGAAGCTTTCTTT. It translates to CASSFRAEAFF.

The V and J genes are TRBV28 and TRBJ2-1; tentatively, D is TRBD1 or TRBD2 (5 bases each). In germline, CDR1 is MDHEN, CDR2 SYDVKM. The CDR3 consists of 15 residues. V lost 5 bases to trimming and J lost 4 bases, with 15 bases between them. The CDR3 bases are TGTGCCAGCAGTACCCCGGGACCCCCTTACAATGAGCAGTTCTTC. It is translated as CASSTPGPPYNEQFF.

The rearrangement joins TRBV5-8 to TRBJ1-5; 8 bases are shared with TRBD1. With 10 bases clipped from V and 0 bases from J, the junction kept 21 bases outside the gene matches. Germline V gene lookup returns CDR1 SGHTS and CDR2 YDEGEE. The CDR3 contains 19 residues. The CDR3 is CADKRAVSGGKNSNQPQHF. The CDR3 region has the DNA TGTGCCGACAAAAGGGCGGTGTCAGGGGGCAAGAATAGCAATCAGCCCCAGCATTTT.

Only a few counts were recorded for this clone. This chain joins TRBV28 and TRBJ1-1, with unresolved D. CDR3 size: 14 residues. Germline loops: CDR1 MDHEN, CDR2 SYDVKM. V lost 2 bases and J lost 0, with 7 bases in between. The CDR3 loop reads CASSLPGLNTEAFF. For the CDR3, the DNA is TGTGCCAGCAGTTTACCCGGCTTGAACACTGAAGCTTTCTTT.

V usage is TRBV25-1 and J usage is TRBJ2-1; possible D gene TRBD2, 6 bases. This CDR3 comprises 15 residues. Germline CDR1 reads MGHDK; CDR2 reads SYGVNS. The V and J ends lost 2 bases and 4 bases respectively, with 12 bases between them. The DNA of the CDR3 is TGTGCCAGCAGTGAAGGAGCGGGTGGGTACAATGAGCAGTTCTTC. Its translation: CASSEGAGGYNEQFF.

There are a few counts of this clone. The genes are TRBV4-1 and TRBJ1-1; 8 bases agree with TRBD1. CDR1 is MGHRA, CDR2 YSYEKL, per germline. The CDR3 contains 18 residues. J was trimmed by 7 bases and V by 2 bases; bases with no gene match: 18. The CDR3 sequence: CASSQIQPRGTGAIEAFF. The DNA for the CDR3 is TGCGCCAGCAGCCAAATCCAACCCCGCGGGACAGGAGCCATTGAAGCTTTCTTT.